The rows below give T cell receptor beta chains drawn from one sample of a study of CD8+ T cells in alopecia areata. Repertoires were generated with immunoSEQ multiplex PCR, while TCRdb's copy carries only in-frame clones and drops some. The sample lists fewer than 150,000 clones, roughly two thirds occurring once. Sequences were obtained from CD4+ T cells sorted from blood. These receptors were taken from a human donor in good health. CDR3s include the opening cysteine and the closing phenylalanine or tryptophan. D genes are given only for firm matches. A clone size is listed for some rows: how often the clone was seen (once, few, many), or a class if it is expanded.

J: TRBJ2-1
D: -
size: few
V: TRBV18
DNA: TGTGCCAGCTCACCAGAGGGGTTCGGTGAGCAGTTCTTC
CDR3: CASSPEGFGEQFF

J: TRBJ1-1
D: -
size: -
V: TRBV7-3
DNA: TGTGCCAGGCCGAACACTGAAGCTTTCTTT
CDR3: CARPNTEAFF

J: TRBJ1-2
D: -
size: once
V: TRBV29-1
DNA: TGCAGCGTTGAAGGGGCAGGGACCGTTGGAGGATATGGCTACACCTTC
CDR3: CSVEGAGTVGGYGYTF

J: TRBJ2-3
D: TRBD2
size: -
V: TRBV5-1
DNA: TGCGCCAGCAGCTTGGTAGCGGGGGGTGTTGGGGCAGATACGCAGTATTTT
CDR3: CASSLVAGGVGADTQYF

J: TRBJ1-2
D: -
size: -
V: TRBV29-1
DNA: TGCAGCGTTGAAGGTGGGGCGGGGGGCTACACCTTC
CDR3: CSVEGGAGGYTF

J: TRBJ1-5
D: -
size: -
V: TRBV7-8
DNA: TGTGCCAGCATTGCAGGGTCAGGGCAGCCCCAGCATTTT
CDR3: CASIAGSGQPQHF

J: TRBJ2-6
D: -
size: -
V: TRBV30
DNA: TGTGCCTGGCGGGAAGGGGCTATGGCTGGGGCCAACGTCCTGACTTTC
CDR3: CAWREGAMAGANVLTF

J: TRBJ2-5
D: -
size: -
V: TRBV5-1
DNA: TGCGCCAGCAGCTTGGCTCCTACGGGACTTCAAGAGACCCAGTACTTC
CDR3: CASSLAPTGLQETQYF

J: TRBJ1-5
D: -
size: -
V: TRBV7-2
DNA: TGTGCCAGCAGCTTGGGGCACAGGGTCGCTCAGCCCCAGCATTTT
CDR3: CASSLGHRVAQPQHF

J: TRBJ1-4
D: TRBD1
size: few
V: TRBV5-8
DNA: TGTGCCAGCAGCGGGGACAGGGGGCAAGGTGAAAAACTGTTTTTT
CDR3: CASSGDRGQGEKLFF

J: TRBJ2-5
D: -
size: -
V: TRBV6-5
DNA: TGTGCCAGCAGTTACGGGTACCAAGAGACCCAGTACTTC
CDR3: CASSYGYQETQYF

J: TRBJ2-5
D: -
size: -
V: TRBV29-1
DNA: TGCAGCGTTGGGGCTGCGGCTGAGACCCAGTACTTC
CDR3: CSVGAAAETQYF

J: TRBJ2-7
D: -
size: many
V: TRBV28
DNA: TGTGCCAGCCTCGGTAGGAGCTCCTACGAGCAGTACTTC
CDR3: CASLGRSSYEQYF

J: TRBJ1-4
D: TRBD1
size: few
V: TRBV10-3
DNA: TGTGCCAGCCCCCCGGGGACAGATGAAAAACTGTTTTTT
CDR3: CASPPGTDEKLFF

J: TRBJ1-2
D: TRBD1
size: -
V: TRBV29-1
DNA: TGCAGCGTGGGAAGACAGGGGAAGGGTGGAGGCTACACCTTC
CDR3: CSVGRQGKGGGYTF

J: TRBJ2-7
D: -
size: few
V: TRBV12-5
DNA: TGTGCTACCTCGACAGGGACTGCCTACGAGCAGTACTTC
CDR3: CATSTGTAYEQYF

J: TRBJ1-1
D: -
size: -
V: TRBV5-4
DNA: TGTGCCAGCAGCTTGGAAATCAGGATGAACACTGAAGCTTTCTTT
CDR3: CASSLEIRMNTEAFF

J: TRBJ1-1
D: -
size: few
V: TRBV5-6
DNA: TGTGCCAGCAGCTGGGCCGGACGGATGAACACTGAAGCTTTCTTT
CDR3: CASSWAGRMNTEAFF

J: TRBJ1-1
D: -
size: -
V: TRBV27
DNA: TGTGCCAGCAGTTTTGATGGGGGATGGACTGAAGCTTTCTTT
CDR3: CASSFDGGWTEAFF

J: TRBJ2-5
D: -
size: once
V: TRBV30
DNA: TGTGCCTGGGGCCAAGAGACCCAGTACTTC
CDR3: CAWGQETQYF

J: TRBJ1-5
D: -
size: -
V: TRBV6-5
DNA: TGTGCCAGCAGTTACGGAAAGACTCAGCCCCAGCATTTT
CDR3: CASSYGKTQPQHF

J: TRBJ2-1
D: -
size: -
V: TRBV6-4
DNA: TGTGCCAGCAGTTACTCGAAAGACAACTACAATGAGCAGTTCTTC
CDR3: CASSYSKDNYNEQFF

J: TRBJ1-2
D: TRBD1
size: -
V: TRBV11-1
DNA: TGTGCCAGCAGCTCCGACAGGGGCTCCCGAGGCTACACCTTC
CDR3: CASSSDRGSRGYTF

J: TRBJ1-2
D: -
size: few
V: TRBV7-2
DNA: TGTGCCAGCAGCCCCCCGGAGGCACGGACCAACTATGGCTACACCTTC
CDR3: CASSPPEARTNYGYTF

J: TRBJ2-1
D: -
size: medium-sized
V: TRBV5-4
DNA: TGTGCCAGCAGGCTGGGACGGACGACAGTAAATGAGCAGTTCTTC
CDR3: CASRLGRTTVNEQFF

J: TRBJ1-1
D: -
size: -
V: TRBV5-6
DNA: TGTGCCAGCAGCACACTCAACTCGGGGCTTGGGGGCCTGGACACTGAAGCTTTCTTT
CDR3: CASSTLNSGLGGLDTEAFF

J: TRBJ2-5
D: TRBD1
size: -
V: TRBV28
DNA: TGTGCCAGCAGTCCAGCGGGACAGGGCCAAGAGACCCAGTACTTC
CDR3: CASSPAGQGQETQYF

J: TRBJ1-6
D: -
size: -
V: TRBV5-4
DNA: TGTGCCAGCAGCCCCACGTCAGGGGTCAATTCACCCCTCCACTTT
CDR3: CASSPTSGVNSPLHF

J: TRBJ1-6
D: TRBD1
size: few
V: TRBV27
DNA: TGTGCCAGCAGTTTATCGAGATCAGGGGGCGCTTGGCCACCCCTCCACTTT
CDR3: CASSLSRSGGAWPPLHF

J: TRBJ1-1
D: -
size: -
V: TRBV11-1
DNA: TGTGCCAGCAGCTTAGGCAGGGTCGGGAACACTGAAGCTTTCTTT
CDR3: CASSLGRVGNTEAFF

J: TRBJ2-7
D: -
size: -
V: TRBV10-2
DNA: TGCGCCAGTGCGGACGGGGGCGTCTCCTACGAGCAGTACTTC
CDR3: CASADGGVSYEQYF

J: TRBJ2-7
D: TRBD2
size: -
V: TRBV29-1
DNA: TGCAGCGTCACGACTAGCGTCTACGAGCAGTACTTC
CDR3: CSVTTSVYEQYF

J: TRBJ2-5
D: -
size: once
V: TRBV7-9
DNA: TGTGCCAGCAGCTTAGCCCGCTCGGGGGGCGAGACCCAGTACTTC
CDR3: CASSLARSGGETQYF

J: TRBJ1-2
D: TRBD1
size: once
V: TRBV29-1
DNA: TGCAGCGCACAACAGGGGCGAAACTATGGCTACACCTTC
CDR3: CSAQQGRNYGYTF

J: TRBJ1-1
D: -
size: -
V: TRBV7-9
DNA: TGTGCCAGCAGCTTAGTTAGGCAACTAAACACTGAAGCTTTCTTT
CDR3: CASSLVRQLNTEAFF

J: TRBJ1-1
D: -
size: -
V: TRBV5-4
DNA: TGTGCCAGCAGCTTGGATAGCCTGAGGGGGACTGAAGCTTTCTTT
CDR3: CASSLDSLRGTEAFF

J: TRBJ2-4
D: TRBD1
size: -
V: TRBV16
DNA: TGTGCCAGCAGCCGACAGGGGCCGGTCAAAAACATTCAGTACTTC
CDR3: CASSRQGPVKNIQYF

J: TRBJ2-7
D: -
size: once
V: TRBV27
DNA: TGTGCCAGCAGGAGGACAGTCGGCGAGCAGTACTTC
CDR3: CASRRTVGEQYF

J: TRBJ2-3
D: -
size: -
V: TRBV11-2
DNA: TGTGCCAGCAGCTTAGTGAGTCGGCGGGATACGCAGTATTTT
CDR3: CASSLVSRRDTQYF

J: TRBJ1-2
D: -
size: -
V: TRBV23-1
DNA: TGCGCCAGCAGACATGGACGCACCACCAGACTCATTAACTATGGCTACACCTTC
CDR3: CASRHGRTTRLINYGYTF

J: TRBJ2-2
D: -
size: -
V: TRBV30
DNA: TGTGCCTGGGCTGCCCAGGGTAGGGCCGGGGAGCTGTTTTTT
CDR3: CAWAAQGRAGELFF

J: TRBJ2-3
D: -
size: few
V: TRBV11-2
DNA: TGTGCCAGCAGCTTAGAACCGTACACAGATACGCAGTATTTT
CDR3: CASSLEPYTDTQYF

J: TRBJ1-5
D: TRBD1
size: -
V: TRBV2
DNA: TGTGCCAGCAGTCCCGGACAGGGTCGGAATCAGCCCCAGCATTTT
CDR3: CASSPGQGRNQPQHF

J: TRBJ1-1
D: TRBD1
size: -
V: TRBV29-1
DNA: TGCAGCGTCGTGGGACAGGGGCTTAGGTCTAACACTGAAGCTTTCTTT
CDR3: CSVVGQGLRSNTEAFF

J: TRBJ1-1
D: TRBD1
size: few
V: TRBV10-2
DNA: TGCGCCAGCAGTAAAGGGGGCTGGAACACTGAAGCTTTCTTT
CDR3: CASSKGGWNTEAFF

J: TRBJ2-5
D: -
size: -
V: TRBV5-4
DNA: TGTGCCAGCAGCTTGGGGGTACAAGAGACCCAGTACTTC
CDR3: CASSLGVQETQYF

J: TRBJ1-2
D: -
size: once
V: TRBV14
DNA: TGTGCCAGCAGCCAAGATTCCTATAGTCCCCCGCAGGATCGTAAGGGCTACACCTTC
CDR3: CASSQDSYSPPQDRKGYTF

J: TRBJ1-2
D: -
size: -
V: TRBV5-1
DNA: TGCGCCAGCAGCTTGGCCGCAGGGCCCTCAGGGCGCTACACCTTC
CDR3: CASSLAAGPSGRYTF

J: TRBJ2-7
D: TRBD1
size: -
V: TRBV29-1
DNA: TGCAGCGTTGAAGATCGCGGCAGGGGGTACGAGCAGTACTTC
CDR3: CSVEDRGRGYEQYF

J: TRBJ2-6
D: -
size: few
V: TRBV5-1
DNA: TGCGCCAGCAGCGGGGACCGAGGCTCTGGGGCCAACGTCCTGACTTTC
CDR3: CASSGDRGSGANVLTF

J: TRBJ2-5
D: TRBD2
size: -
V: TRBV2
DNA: TGTGCCAGCAGTCTCAGCGGGGGTGAGACCCAGTACTTC
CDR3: CASSLSGGETQYF

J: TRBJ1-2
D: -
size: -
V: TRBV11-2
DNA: TGTGCCAGCAGCTTCCGGACGGGAAACTATGGCTACACCTTC
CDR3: CASSFRTGNYGYTF

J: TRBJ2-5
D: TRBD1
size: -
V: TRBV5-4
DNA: TGTGCCAGCAGCCGCAGACAGGGGGCTGCCCAAGAGACCCAGTACTTC
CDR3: CASSRRQGAAQETQYF

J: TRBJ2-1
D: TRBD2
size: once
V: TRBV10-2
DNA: TGCGCCAGCAGTGGCGGGAGGAGGGCGGCCCGGTTCTTC
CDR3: CASSGGRRAARFF

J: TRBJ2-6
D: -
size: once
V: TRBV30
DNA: TGTGCCTGGAGCGCCAGTATTGGGGCCAACGTCCTGACTTTC
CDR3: CAWSASIGANVLTF

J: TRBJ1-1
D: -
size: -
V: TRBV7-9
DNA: TGTGCCAGCAGCTTAGCCGCCAGCAGCAATGAAGCTTTCTTT
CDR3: CASSLAASSNEAFF

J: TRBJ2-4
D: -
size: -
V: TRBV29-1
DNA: TGCAGCGCTGACGGTGTGGGAAACATTCAGTACTTC
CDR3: CSADGVGNIQYF

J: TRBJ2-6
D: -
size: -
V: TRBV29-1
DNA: TGCAGCGGATATACCGGGGCCAACGTCCTGACTTTC
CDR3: CSGYTGANVLTF

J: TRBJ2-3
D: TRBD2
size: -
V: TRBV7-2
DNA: TGTGCCAGCAGCCTCCGACTAGCTAGCGCAGATACGCAGTATTTT
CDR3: CASSLRLASADTQYF

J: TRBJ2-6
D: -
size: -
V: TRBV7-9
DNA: TGTGCCAGCCACAGGGCCCACTCTGGGGCCAACGTCCTGACTTTC
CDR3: CASHRAHSGANVLTF